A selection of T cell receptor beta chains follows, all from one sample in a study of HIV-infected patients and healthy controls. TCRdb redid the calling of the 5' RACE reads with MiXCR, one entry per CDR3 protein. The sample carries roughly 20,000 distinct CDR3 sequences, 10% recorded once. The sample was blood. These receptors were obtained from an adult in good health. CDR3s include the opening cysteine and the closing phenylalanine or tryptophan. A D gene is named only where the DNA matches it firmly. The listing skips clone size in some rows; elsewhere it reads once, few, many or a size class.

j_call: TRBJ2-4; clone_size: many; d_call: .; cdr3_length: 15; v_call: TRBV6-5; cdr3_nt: TGTGCCAGCAGTTACTCGATAGCTAGCGTAAACATTCAGTACTTC; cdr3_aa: CASSYSIASVNIQYF
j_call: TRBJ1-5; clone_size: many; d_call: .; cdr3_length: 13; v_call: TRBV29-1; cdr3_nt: TGCAGCGCTCAGGTGGAGAACAATCAGCCCCAGCATTTT; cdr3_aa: CSAQVENNQPQHF
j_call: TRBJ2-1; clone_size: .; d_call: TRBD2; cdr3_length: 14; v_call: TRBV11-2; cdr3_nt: TGTGCCAGCAGCCCGGGGGTAGCGGGCCCTGAGCAGTTCTTC; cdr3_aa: CASSPGVAGPEQFF
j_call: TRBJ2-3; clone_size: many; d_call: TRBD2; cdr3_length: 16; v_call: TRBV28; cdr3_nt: TGTGCCAGCAGTCCAACTAGCGGCCCTAGCACAGATACGCAGTATTTT; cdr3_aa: CASSPTSGPSTDTQYF
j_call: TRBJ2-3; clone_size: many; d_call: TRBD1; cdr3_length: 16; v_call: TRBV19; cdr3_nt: TGTGCCAGTAGTAGCCCCGGGACAGGAGCATCGGATACGCAGTATTTT; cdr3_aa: CASSSPGTGASDTQYF
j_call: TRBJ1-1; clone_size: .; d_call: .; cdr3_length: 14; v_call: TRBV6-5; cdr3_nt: TGTGCCAGCAGTTCCATCGCCATGAACACTGAAGCTTTCTTT; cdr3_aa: CASSSIAMNTEAFF
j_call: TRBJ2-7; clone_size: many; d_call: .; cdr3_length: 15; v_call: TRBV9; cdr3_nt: TGTGCCAGCAGCCCGCCCTCGGCGGTTCAGGGCGAGCAGTACTTC; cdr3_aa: CASSPPSAVQGEQYF
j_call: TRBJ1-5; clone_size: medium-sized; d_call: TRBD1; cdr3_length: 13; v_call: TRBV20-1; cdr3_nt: TGCAGTGCTATTGGACAGGGCAATCAGCCCCAGCATTTT; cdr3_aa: CSAIGQGNQPQHF
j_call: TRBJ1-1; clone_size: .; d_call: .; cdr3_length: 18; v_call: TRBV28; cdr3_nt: TGTGCCAGCAGTTTTATCATATTTAAGGGGGGACCCAACACTGAAGCTTTCTTT; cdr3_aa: CASSFIIFKGGPNTEAFF
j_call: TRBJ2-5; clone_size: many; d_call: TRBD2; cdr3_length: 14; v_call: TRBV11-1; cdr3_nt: TGTGCCAGCCGCGAGGGACTAGCGGGAGTAACCCAGTACTTC; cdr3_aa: CASREGLAGVTQYF
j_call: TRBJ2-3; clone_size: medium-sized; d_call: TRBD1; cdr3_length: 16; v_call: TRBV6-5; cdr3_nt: TGTGCCAGCAGTTACCCTCCGGGACAGGGCACAGATACGCAGTATTTT; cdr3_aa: CASSYPPGQGTDTQYF
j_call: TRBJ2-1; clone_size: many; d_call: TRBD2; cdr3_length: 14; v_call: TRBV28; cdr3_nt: TGTGCCAGCAGTCTAGCGGGAGGTTACGGTGAGCAGTTCTTC; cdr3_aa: CASSLAGGYGEQFF
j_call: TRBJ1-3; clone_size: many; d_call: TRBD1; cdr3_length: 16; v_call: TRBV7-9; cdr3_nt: TGTGCCAGCAGCTTGGGGACAGGGGTTGATGGAAACACCATATATTTT; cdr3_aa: CASSLGTGVDGNTIYF
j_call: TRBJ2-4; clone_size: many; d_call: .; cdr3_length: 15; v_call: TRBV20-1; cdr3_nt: TGCAGTGCCCCCCCTTCCGGGGTTCGAGGAAACATTCAGTACTTC; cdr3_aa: CSAPPSGVRGNIQYF
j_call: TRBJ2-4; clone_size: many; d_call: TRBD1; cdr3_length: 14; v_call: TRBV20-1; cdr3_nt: TGCAGTGCAAAATCCGGGACAGGTGGGAACATTCAGTACTTC; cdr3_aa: CSAKSGTGGNIQYF
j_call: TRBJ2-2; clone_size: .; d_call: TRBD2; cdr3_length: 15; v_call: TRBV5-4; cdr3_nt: TGTGCCAGCTCCCCAGCGGGACCGAACACCGGGGAGCTGTTTTTT; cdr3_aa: CASSPAGPNTGELFF
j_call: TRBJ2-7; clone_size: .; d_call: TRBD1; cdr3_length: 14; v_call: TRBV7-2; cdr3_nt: TGTGCCAGCAGCCCCGGGACAGGGCCGTACGAGCAGTACTTC; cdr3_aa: CASSPGTGPYEQYF
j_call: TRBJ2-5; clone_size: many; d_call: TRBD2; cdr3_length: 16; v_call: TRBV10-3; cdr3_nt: TGTGCCATCAGTGACGGACTAGCGGGAGGGTCGGAGACCCAGTACTTC; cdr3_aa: CAISDGLAGGSETQYF
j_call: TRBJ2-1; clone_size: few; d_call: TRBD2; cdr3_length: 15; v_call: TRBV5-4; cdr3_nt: TGTGCCAGCAGCCTCGGACTAGCGGGAGCGGCTGAGCAGTTCTTC; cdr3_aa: CASSLGLAGAAEQFF
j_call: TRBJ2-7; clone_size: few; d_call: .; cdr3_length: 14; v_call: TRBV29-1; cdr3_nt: TGCAGCGTTGAAGGGTCGGCAGGGGATTACGAGCAGTACTTC; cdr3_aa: CSVEGSAGDYEQYF
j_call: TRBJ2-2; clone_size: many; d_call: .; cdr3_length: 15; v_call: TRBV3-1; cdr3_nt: TGTGCCAGCAGCCAAGGAGCATCGAACACCGGGGAGCTGTTTTTT; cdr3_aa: CASSQGASNTGELFF
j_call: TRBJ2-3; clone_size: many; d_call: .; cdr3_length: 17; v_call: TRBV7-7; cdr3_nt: TGTGCCAGCAGCTTAGGAGGGGTCTCGATAAGCACAGATACGCAGTATTTT; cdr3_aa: CASSLGGVSISTDTQYF
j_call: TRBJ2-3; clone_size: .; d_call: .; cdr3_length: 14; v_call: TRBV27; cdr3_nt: TGTGCCAGCAGTTTGGCGGGCAGCACAGATACGCAGTATTTT; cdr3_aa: CASSLAGSTDTQYF
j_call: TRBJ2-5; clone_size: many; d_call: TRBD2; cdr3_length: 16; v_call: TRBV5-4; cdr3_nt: TGTGCCAGCAGCTTGACTAGCGGGGTACGACAAGAGACCCAGTACTTC; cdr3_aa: CASSLTSGVRQETQYF
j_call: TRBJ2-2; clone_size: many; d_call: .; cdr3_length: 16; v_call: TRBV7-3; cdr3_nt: TGTGCCAGCAGCTTCTCCCAGGGCGCGAACACCGGGGAGCTGTTTTTT; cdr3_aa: CASSFSQGANTGELFF
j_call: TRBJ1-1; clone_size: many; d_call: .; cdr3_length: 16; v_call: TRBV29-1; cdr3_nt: TGCAGCGTTGTATCTAAACAGGAAATTTTGAACACTGAAGCTTTCTTT; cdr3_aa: CSVVSKQEILNTEAFF
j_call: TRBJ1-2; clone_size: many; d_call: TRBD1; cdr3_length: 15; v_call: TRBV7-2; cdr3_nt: TGTGCCAGCAGCTCCTCGACAGGGGGCGTTGGCGGCTACACCTTC; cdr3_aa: CASSSSTGGVGGYTF
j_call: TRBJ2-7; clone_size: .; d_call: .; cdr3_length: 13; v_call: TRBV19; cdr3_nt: TGTGCCACTACAGGGAGGGGGCCCTACGAGCAGTACTTC; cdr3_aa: CATTGRGPYEQYF